Detailed here is one TCR beta chain. Assay used: immunoSEQ multiplex PCR; TCRdb lists only in-frame clones, some missing. The sample includes about 530,000 clones, around 96% of them seen just once. The CDR3 has 15 amino acids. V was cut by 4 bases and J by 0 bases, with 10 bases left in between. The germline V gene has CDR1 WSHSY and CDR2 SAAADI. This record comes from a study of shared clonotypes between healthy human individuals. Study as a whole: Per donor, CD8 memory used one plate, CD8 naive used two, CD4 memory used three and CD4 naive used three.

What was sequenced was naive CD4+ T cells sorted from blood. The subset denotes: CD45RA+ positively selected. The receptor's source is a woman in her twenties or thirties in good health. This chain connects TRBV10-2 to TRBJ1-3; D is possibly TRBD1 (5 bases). The CDR3 nucleotides are TGCGCCAGCAGTGCCCAGGACACCTCTGGAAACACCATATATTTT. It specifies CASSAQDTSGNTIYF.